The source of this T cell receptor (beta chain) is a study of beta chain features in type 1 diabetes. Whole-study findings and limits: Possible PCR preference for shorter templates applied equally to patients and controls. All four CD4+ subsets of Type 1 diabetes patients contained TCRB CDR3s that were moderately but significantly shorter.

Sequencing targeted expressed TCRB transcripts, as all isolated RNA had been reverse transcribed. Here immunoSEQ multiplex PCR was the method, and the copy in TCRdb shows in-frame clones only, minus some. The data contain some 660,000 clones, about 14% of them singletons. Germline CDR1 SGDLS, CDR2 YYNGEE. The ends were cut back, 3 bases at V and 5 bases at J, with 14 bases in the middle. This CDR3 has 14 residues. Note on this clone: The target antigen is unknown.

This receptor was taken from a man aged 18 to 35 with type 1 diabetes. The chain carries TRBV9 and TRBJ2-5; possible D gene TRBD1, 6 bases. The specimen was naive CD4+ T cells from blood. Here the CDR3 DNA reads TGTGCCAGCAGCGCCCAGGGGTTTGGGGAGACCCAGTACTTC. Its protein product is CASSAQGFGETQYF. The entire variable domain, with the rest obtained from reference TRBV9 and TRBJ2-5, is as follows: DSGVTQTPKHLITATGQRVTLRCSPRSGDLSVYWYQQSLDQGLQFLIQYYNGEERAKGNILERFSAQQFPDLHSELNLSSLELGDSALYFCASSAQGFGETQYFGPGTRLLVL.